The clone carrying this TCR beta chain was picked up many times. The antigen remains unidentified. These data originate in a study of spatial heterogeneity in lung cancer. Study outcomes and limitations: Ubiquitous expanded TCR counts tracked ubiquitous nonsynonymous mutations; regional expanded TCR counts tracked regional nonsynonymous mutations. Expanded alpha and beta TCR counts within tumors tracked tumor mutation counts.

Individually, TCR cDNA molecules were each labelled with a unique molecular identifier. From the 5' RACE reads, TCRdb called clonotypes with MiXCR, one entry per CDR3 protein. Among about 13,000 distinct CDR3 sequences listed, over 3% were seen once. Described time point: sample taken at primary tumor resection. The input material, whole RNA from tumor, nontumor lung or frozen PBMC, was sequenced unsorted. Deletions cut 5 bases from V and 0 bases from J, with 17 bases between. This CDR3 is built from 16 residues. The germline CDR1 and CDR2 sequences are DFQATT and SNEGSKA (reference sequence). Material: lung tumor tissue, obtained at surgery. The TCR originated in a male donor with early-stage non-small cell lung cancer. V and J are TRBV20-1 and TRBJ2-4; no reliable D call. The CDR3 nucleotides read TGCAGTGCTCTACGGACCAAATCCGTAGCCAAAAACATTCAGTACTTC. It is translated as CSALRTKSVAKNIQYF.